This TCR beta chain was identified in a study of T cell responses to AZD1222 COVID-19 vaccine. The repertoire was sequenced with immunoSEQ multiplex PCR; TCRdb's copy has only in-frame clones and lacks some. The sample has about 120,000 clones; around nine tenths are singletons. Study findings and constraints: The number of AZD1222 recipients seropositive at baseline was only five or six.

This clone appeared a single time. The target antigen is unknown. The CDR3 is 15 residues long. The germline gives CDR1 SGDLS, CDR2 YYNGEE. Trimming removed 6 bases from V and 5 bases from J, with 18 bases in between. This chain uses TRBV9 with TRBJ2-1; D gene uncertain. The receptor was isolated from an adult in good health. The sample here was peripheral blood, taken on day 0 of AZD1222 vaccination. This CDR3 reads CASNTEQRFNNEQFF. The CDR3 DNA reads TGTGCCAGCAACACGGAACAGCGCTTTAACAATGAGCAGTTCTTC.